Listed here is a single T cell receptor beta chain. No antigen is known for it. The data belong to a study of T cell responses to AZD1222 COVID-19 vaccine. TCRdb keeps only in-frame clones here, not all; method: immunoSEQ multiplex PCR. The sample consists of 180,000 or so clones, 90% to 95% of them appearing once. Findings and limits, study-wide: Every sample of the repertoires postdated the peak T cell response.

The CDR3 spans 15 residues. Germline values: CDR1 MGHRA, CDR2 YSYEKL. The ends were cut back, 4 bases at V and 0 bases at J, with 9 bases in the middle. This sequence was found in an adult in good health. The starting material was peripheral blood, obtained on day 0 of AZD1222 vaccination. The chain carries TRBV4-1 and TRBJ2-2; D not certain. CDR3 protein: CASSLSTANTGELFF. The CDR3 nucleotides read TGCGCCAGCAGCCTGTCGACGGCGAACACCGGGGAGCTGTTTTTT.